This T cell receptor beta chain was obtained from a study of PD-1 blockade in classical Hodgkin lymphoma. Whole-study findings and limits: Researchers reported that CD4+ TCR diversity, though not CD8+, rose significantly by C4D1.

The assay was immunoSEQ multiplex PCR, and TCRdb's table has in-frame clones only and misses some. In the table there are over 3,500 clones, around 72% of which are singletons. Looked up from germline, CDR1 is SGHVS and CDR2 is FNYEAQ. V gave up 2 bases and J gave up 6 bases; unmatched junction bases: 20. The CDR3 sequence is 20 residues long. Time point given: cycle 4 day 1 (C4D1), after six to seven weeks of nivolumab. In every patient, relapse followed autologous stem cell transplantation, while exposure to brentuximab vedotin differed. The authors enriched CD8+ T cells from thawed PBMCs via magnetic negative selection. Worth noting for this clone: The target antigen is unknown.

This sequence joins TRBV7-6 and TRBJ2-3; TRBD2 aligns across 10 bases. The sequence came from a human donor with classical Hodgkin lymphoma. The starting material was CD8+ T cells from blood, obtained before the fourth cycle of nivolumab. The chain's CDR3 is CASSLSIMALAGVSFDTQYF. In DNA form, the CDR3 reads TGTGCCAGCAGCTTATCCATTATGGCCCTAGCGGGAGTTTCTTTTGATACGCAGTATTTT. The whole variable domain, remainder taken from reference TRBV7-6 and TRBJ2-3, is GAGVSQSPRYKVTKRGQDVALRCDPISGHVSLYWYRQALGQGPEFLTYFNYEAQQDKSGLPNDRFSAERPEGSISTLTIQRTEQRDSAMYRCASSLSIMALAGVSFDTQYFGPGTRLTVL.